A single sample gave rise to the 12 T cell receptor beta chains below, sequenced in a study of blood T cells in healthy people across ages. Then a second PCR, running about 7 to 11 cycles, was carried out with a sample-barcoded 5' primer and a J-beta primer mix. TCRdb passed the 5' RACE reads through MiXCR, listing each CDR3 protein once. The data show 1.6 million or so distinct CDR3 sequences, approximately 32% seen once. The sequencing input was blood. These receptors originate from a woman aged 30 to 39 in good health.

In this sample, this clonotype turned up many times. The CDR3 region is CASSPTGVRGANVLTF. The CDR3 coding sequence is TGTGCCAGCAGTCCCACAGGGGTGAGGGGGGCCAACGTCCTGACTTTC. The gene calls are TRBV12-3 or TRBV12-4 and TRBJ2-6; TRBD1 agrees at 7 bases. The CDR3 spans 16 residues. Trimming at V came to 5 bases and at J to 4 bases, leaving 8 bases not matched to a gene.

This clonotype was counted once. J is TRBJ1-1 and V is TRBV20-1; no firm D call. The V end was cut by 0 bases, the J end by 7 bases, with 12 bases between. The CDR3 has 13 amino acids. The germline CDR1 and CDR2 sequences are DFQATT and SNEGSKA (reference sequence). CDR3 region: CSARDPGDGEAFF. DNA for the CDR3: TGCAGTGCTAGAGATCCGGGAGACGGTGAAGCTTTCTTT.

The CDR3 loop is CASSPSRLDPGTQYF. The CDR3 bases are TGTGCCAGCAGCCCATCGAGACTTGATCCGGGGACCCAGTACTTC. This chain uses TRBV7-7 with TRBJ2-7; D gene uncertain. With the DNA end fitting TRBJ2-5 better, the J assignment may be wrong. The CDR3 length is 15 residues. Looked up from germline, CDR1 is SSHAT and CDR2 is FNYEAQ (reference sequence).

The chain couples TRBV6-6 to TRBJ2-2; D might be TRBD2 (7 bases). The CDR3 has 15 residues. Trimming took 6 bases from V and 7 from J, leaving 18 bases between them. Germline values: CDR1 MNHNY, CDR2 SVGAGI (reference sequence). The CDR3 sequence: CASSRGGLAVGELFF. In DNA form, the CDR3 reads TGTGCCAGCAGCAGGGGAGGGCTAGCAGTCGGGGAGCTGTTTTTT.

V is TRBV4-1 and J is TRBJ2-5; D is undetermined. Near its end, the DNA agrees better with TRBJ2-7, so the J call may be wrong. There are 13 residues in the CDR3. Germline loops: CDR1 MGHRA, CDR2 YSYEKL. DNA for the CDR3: TGCGCCAGCAGCCAAGAATCGGCAGGCGAGCAGTACTTC. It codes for CASSQESAGEQYF.

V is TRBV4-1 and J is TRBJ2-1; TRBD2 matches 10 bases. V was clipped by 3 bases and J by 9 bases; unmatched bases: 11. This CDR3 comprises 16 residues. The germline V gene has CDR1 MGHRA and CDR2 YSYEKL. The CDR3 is CASSHVIAGGDSEQFF. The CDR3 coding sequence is TGCGCCAGCAGCCATGTTATAGCGGGAGGAGACAGTGAGCAGTTCTTC.

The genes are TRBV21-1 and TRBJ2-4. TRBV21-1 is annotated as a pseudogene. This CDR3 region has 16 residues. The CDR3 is CASSKGESLAKNIQYF. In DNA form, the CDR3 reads TGTGCCAGCAGCAAAGGTGAATCTCTAGCCAAGAACATTCAGTACTTC.

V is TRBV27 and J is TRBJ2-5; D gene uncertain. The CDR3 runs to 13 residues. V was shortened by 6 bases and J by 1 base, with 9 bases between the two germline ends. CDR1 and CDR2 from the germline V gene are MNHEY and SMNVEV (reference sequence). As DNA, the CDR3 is TGTGCCAGCAGGCTAGTTATCCAAGAGACCCAGTACTTC. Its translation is CASRLVIQETQYF.

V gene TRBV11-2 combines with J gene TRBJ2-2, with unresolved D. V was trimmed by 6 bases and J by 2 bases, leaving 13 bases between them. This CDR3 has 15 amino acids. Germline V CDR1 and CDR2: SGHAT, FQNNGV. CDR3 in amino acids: CASSPGRTNTGELFF. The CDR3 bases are TGTGCCAGCAGTCCCGGGCGGACCAACACCGGGGAGCTGTTTTTT. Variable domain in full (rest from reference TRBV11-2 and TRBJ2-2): EAGVAQSPRYKIIEKRQSVAFWCNPISGHATLYWYQQILGQGPKLLIQFQNNGVVDDSQLPKDRFSAERLKGVDSTLKIQPAKLEDSAVYLCASSPGRTNTGELFFGEGSRLTVL.

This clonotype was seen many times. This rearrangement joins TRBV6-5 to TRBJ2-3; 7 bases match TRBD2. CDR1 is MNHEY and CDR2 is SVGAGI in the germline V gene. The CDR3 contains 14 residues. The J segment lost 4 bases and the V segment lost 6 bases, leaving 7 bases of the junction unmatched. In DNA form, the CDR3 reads TGTGCCAGCAGACGGGGGGTAGAAGCAGATACGCAGTATTTT. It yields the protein CASRRGVEADTQYF.

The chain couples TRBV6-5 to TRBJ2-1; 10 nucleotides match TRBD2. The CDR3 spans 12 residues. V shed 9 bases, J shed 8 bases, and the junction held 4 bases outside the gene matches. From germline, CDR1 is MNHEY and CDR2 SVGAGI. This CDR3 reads CASRGLAYEQFF. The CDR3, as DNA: TGTGCCAGTCGGGGACTAGCGTATGAGCAGTTCTTC.

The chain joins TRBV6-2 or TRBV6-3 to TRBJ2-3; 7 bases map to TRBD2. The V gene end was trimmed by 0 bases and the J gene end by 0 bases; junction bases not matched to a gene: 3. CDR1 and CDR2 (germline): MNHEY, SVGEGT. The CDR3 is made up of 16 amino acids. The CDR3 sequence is CASSYSRRGSTDTQYF. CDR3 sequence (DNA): TGTGCCAGCAGTTACTCGAGGCGGGGGAGCACAGATACGCAGTATTTT.